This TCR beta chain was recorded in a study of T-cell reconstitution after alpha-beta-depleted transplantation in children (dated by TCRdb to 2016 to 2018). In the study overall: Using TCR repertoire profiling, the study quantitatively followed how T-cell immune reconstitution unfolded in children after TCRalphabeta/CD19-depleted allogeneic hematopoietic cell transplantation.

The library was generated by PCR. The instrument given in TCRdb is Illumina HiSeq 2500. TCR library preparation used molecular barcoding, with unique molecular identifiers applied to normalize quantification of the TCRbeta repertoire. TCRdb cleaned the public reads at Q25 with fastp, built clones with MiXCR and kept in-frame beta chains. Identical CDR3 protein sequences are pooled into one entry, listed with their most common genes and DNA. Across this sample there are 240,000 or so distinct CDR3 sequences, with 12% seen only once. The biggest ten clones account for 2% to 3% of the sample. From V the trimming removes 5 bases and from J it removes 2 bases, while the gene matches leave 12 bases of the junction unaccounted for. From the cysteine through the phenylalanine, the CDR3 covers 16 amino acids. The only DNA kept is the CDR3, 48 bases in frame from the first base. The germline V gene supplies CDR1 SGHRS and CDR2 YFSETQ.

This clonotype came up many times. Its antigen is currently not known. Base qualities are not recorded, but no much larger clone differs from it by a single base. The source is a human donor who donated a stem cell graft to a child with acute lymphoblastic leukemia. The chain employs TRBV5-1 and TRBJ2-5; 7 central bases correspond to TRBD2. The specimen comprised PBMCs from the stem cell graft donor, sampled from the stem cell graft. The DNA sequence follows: TGCGCCAGCAGATCCGGGACTACAATAATTCAAGAGACCCAGTACTTC. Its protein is CASRSGTTIIQETQYF.